These 29 T cell receptor beta chains were all obtained from the same sample, sequenced in a study of CD8+ T cells in alopecia areata. Isolated RNA was reverse transcribed into cDNA used as the sequencing template. The repertoire was sequenced with immunoSEQ multiplex PCR; TCRdb's copy has only in-frame clones and lacks some. The repertoire holds some 190,000 clones, with 51% as singletons. Documented treatment: oral pan-JAK inhibitor, 5-10 mg twice daily. Sequencing used CD8+ T cells sorted from blood, obtained around week 54, from a patient treated with tofacitinib. The source is a human donor with alopecia areata.

The chain has TRBV13 and TRBJ2-7; the match to TRBD1 covers 9 bases. The CDR3 loop spans 14 amino acids. CDR1 is PRHDT, CDR2 FYEKMQ, per germline (reference sequence). After removal of 5 bases from V and 4 bases from J, the junction contained 6 bases not matched to a gene. The CDR3 DNA is TGTGCCAGCAGCCCGGGACAGGGATGGTACGAGCAGTACTTC. It translates to CASSPGQGWYEQYF.

This chain links TRBV5-1 with TRBJ1-1, with 9 bases fitting TRBD1. Germline V gene sequence: CDR1 SGHRS, CDR2 YFSETQ. The ends lost 2 bases at V and 4 bases at J; junction bases unmatched: 6. The CDR3 loop spans 15 amino acids. The chain's CDR3 is CASSFTQGAVTEAFF. In DNA, the CDR3 is TGCGCCAGCAGCTTCACACAGGGGGCAGTCACTGAAGCTTTCTTT. Using reference TRBV5-1 and TRBJ1-1 for the parts outside the CDR3, the full variable domain is KAGVTQTPRYLIKTRGQQVTLSCSPISGHRSVSWYQQTPGQGLQFLFEYFSETQRNKGNFPGRFSGRQFSNSRSEMNVSTLELGDSALYLCASSFTQGAVTEAFFGQGTRLTVV.

The genes are TRBV11-2 and TRBJ2-3; the D is unclear. CDR1 and CDR2 from the germline V gene are SGHAT and FQNNGV. Trimming pared 5 bases from V and 0 bases from J, leaving 6 bases between. The CDR3 runs 13 residues. The CDR3 here is CASSARSTDTQYF. CDR3 nucleotide sequence: TGTGCCAGCAGCGCTCGCAGCACAGATACGCAGTATTTT.

This chain connects TRBV30 to TRBJ1-5; D uncertain. V was trimmed by 2 bases and J by 9 bases, leaving 11 bases between them. In germline, CDR1 is GTSNPN, CDR2 SVGIG (reference sequence). The CDR3 runs 12 residues. For the CDR3, the DNA is TGTGCCTGGAGTCAAGGGAAATTGCCCCAGCATTTT. Protein product: CAWSQGKLPQHF.

The chain recombines TRBV4-1 with TRBJ2-5; D uncertain. The CDR3 sequence is 14 residues long. V was shortened by 6 bases and J by 2 bases, with 13 bases between the two germline ends. CDR1 is MGHRA and CDR2 is YSYEKL in the germline V gene. CDR3 sequence (DNA): TGCGCCAGCAGTTATAGTGGGCTACAAGAGACCCAGTACTTC. Translation gives CASSYSGLQETQYF.

The chain links TRBV5-1 to TRBJ2-7; D is perhaps TRBD1 (5 bases). With 0 bases removed from V and 2 bases from J, the gap between germline ends came to 12 bases. The V gene's germline CDR1 is SGHRS and CDR2 YFSETQ. The CDR3 has 15 residues. The CDR3 DNA reads TGCGCCAGCAGCTTGGCCGCAGGGATGGCCTACGAGCAGTACTTC. Translation gives CASSLAAGMAYEQYF.

The chain combines TRBV7-2 with TRBJ2-1; D gene ambiguous. The CDR3 runs to 13 residues. The germline V gene has CDR1 SGHTA and CDR2 FQGNSA. V was clipped by 8 bases and J by 3 bases, with 11 bases between them. The CDR3 sequence is CASCRPYYNEQFF. In DNA, the CDR3 is TGTGCCAGCTGTAGGCCCTACTACAATGAGCAGTTCTTC.

The CDR3 region has the DNA TGTGCCATCAGTGAGATAGGGCAGGGTGAGCAGTTCTTC. The encoded protein is CAISEIGQGEQFF. The V gene is TRBV10-3, the J gene TRBJ2-1; maybe TRBD1 (5 bases). Looked up from germline, CDR1 is ENHRY and CDR2 is SYGVKD. V lost 2 bases, J lost 9 bases, and 11 bases lay in between. The CDR3 sequence is 13 residues long.

The chain couples TRBV27 to TRBJ2-5, with unresolved D. Trimming removed 2 bases at V and 9 bases at J, with 13 bases between. CDR1 is MNHEY and CDR2 is SMNVEV in the germline V gene (reference sequence). This CDR3 contains 13 residues. The CDR3 loop reads CASSLGHVGPQYF. The CDR3 DNA sequence: TGTGCCAGCAGTTTAGGGCACGTAGGGCCCCAGTACTTC.

The CDR3 loop reads CASSLEGEGTHNEQFF. As DNA, the CDR3 is TGTGCCAGCAGCTTAGAAGGGGAGGGGACCCACAATGAGCAGTTCTTC. The chain carries TRBV7-9 and TRBJ2-1; 7 bases match TRBD2. Germline V gene lookup returns CDR1 SEHNR and CDR2 FQNEAQ (reference sequence). The CDR3 totals 16 residues. The V gene end was trimmed by 1 base and the J gene end by 5 bases; junction bases not matched to a gene: 8.

V usage is TRBV2 and J usage is TRBJ1-1; D possibly corresponds to TRBD1 (6 bases). Between the trimmed V and J ends, which lost 4 bases and 3 bases, there was a span of 18 bases. This CDR3 has 16 amino acids. The germline gives CDR1 SNHLY, CDR2 FYNNEI. CDR3 sequence (DNA): TGTGCCAGCAGTGCAGACTCCGCAGGGGCATACACTGAAGCTTTCTTT. This sequence encodes CASSADSAGAYTEAFF.

This clone was counted only a few times. V usage is TRBV9 and J usage is TRBJ2-7; D possibly uses TRBD1 or TRBD2 (6 bases each). V lost 4 bases and J 2 bases, leaving 13 bases between the germline ends. The CDR3 loop spans 14 amino acids. Germline values: CDR1 SGDLS, CDR2 YYNGEE. The CDR3 nucleotides read TGTGCCAGCAGCCCCGGGGGCTCCCCCTACGAGCAGTACTTC. Translating it yields CASSPGGSPYEQYF.

V is TRBV7-6 and J is TRBJ1-6; the D gene is possibly TRBD1 (5 bases). Germline V gene sequence: CDR1 SGHVS, CDR2 FNYEAQ. V shed 3 bases and J shed 7 bases, with 16 bases lying between them. This CDR3 is 16 amino acids long. CDR3 sequence reads: CASSLGVRARNSPLHF. CDR3 in DNA: TGTGCCAGCAGCTTGGGGGTGAGGGCCAGGAATTCACCCCTCCACTTT.

This clone was observed once. This rearrangement joins TRBV7-8 to TRBJ2-1; no definite D call. The CDR3 extends over 15 amino acids. CDR1 and CDR2 from the germline V gene are SGHVS and FQNEAQ. V shed 1 base and J shed 8 bases, with 15 bases lying between them. DNA for the CDR3: TGTGCCAGCAGCTTAGACGCGGCATTCGACGATGAGCAGTTCTTC. This gives the protein CASSLDAAFDDEQFF.

The chain employs TRBV19 and TRBJ1-6; 9 bases align to TRBD1. This CDR3 contains 13 residues. In germline, CDR1 is LNHDA, CDR2 SQIVND (reference sequence). The junction had 2 bases not matched to a gene; V was cut back by 5 bases and J by 9 bases. In DNA form, the CDR3 reads TGTGCCAGTAGTGCGACAGGGGGTTCACCCCTCCACTTT. Translated, it gives CASSATGGSPLHF. The full variable domain, in which reference TRBV19 and TRBJ1-6 provide the parts outside the CDR3, is DGGITQSPKYLFRKEGQNVTLSCEQNLNHDAMYWYRQDPGQGLRLIYYSQIVNDFQKGDIAEGYSVSREKKESFPLTVTSAQKNPTAFYLCASSATGGSPLHFGNGTRLTVT.

A few counts support this clone. CDR3: CASTFGGGMSSPLHF. The CDR3 region has the DNA TGTGCCAGCACCTTTGGAGGGGGGATGAGTTCACCCCTCCACTTT. The J gene is TRBJ1-6, the V gene TRBV27, with D maybe TRBD1 (6 bases). The CDR3 has 15 amino acids. Between the trimmed V and J ends, which lost 7 bases and 9 bases, there was a span of 19 bases. The germline CDR1 and CDR2 sequences are MNHEY and SMNVEV (reference sequence).

The chain is built from TRBV4-1 and TRBJ1-2; D not certain. CDR1 MGHRA and CDR2 YSYEKL come from the germline V gene. The CDR3 is 14 residues long. The V end lost 1 base, the J end lost 4 bases, and 10 bases lay between the germline ends. The CDR3 protein is CASSQGEGSYGYTF. The DNA for the CDR3 is TGCGCCAGCAGCCAAGGAGAAGGGAGCTATGGCTACACCTTC.

The J gene is TRBJ1-1, the V gene TRBV6-5; D remains ambiguous. This CDR3 region has 13 residues. CDR1 MNHEY and CDR2 SVGAGI come from the germline V gene. Trimming shortened V by 0 bases and J by 6 bases, and 8 bases separated the two germline ends. The CDR3 protein is CASSYSQMAEAFF. In DNA, the CDR3 is TGTGCCAGCAGTTACTCGCAAATGGCTGAAGCTTTCTTT.

The chain employs TRBV27 and TRBJ1-5; D possibly corresponds to TRBD1 (5 bases). Germline lookup yields CDR1 MNHEY and CDR2 SMNVEV (reference sequence). Trimming took 6 bases from V and 1 from J, leaving 10 bases between them. The CDR3 runs 14 residues. The CDR3 loop is CASSNRQSNQPQHF. The CDR3 DNA follows: TGTGCCAGCAGCAACCGACAGAGCAATCAGCCCCAGCATTTT.

The V gene is TRBV30, the J gene TRBJ2-6; 7 positions agree with TRBD1. This CDR3 has 14 residues. Trimming took 6 bases from V and 2 from J; bases not matched to a gene: 4. The germline V gene has CDR1 GTSNPN and CDR2 SVGIG (reference sequence). The CDR3 bases are TGTGCCTGCCCCGACAGGGCTGGGGCCAACGTCCTGACTTTC. This sequence encodes CACPDRAGANVLTF.

The chain couples TRBV27 to TRBJ2-1, with 7 bases aligning to TRBD2. The CDR3 is 13 residues long. Germline trimming cut 8 bases from V and 0 bases from J; bases unmatched to any gene: 1. CDR1 and CDR2 (germline): MNHEY, SMNVEV (reference sequence). The CDR3, as DNA: TGTGCCAGCGCGGGGGTCTCCTACAATGAGCAGTTCTTC. Translation: CASAGVSYNEQFF.

The chain couples TRBV5-6 to TRBJ2-4; D might be TRBD2 (6 bases). Trimming took off 0 bases at V and 6 bases at J, with 10 bases between the two ends. From germline, CDR1 is SGHDT and CDR2 YYEEEE. The CDR3 is 14 amino acids. The CDR3 sequence is CASSLVAGLNIQYF. CDR3 nucleotide sequence: TGTGCCAGCAGCTTGGTTGCGGGGTTAAACATTCAGTACTTC.

This sequence joins TRBV11-3 and TRBJ1-1; D uncertain. V shed 5 bases and J shed 5 bases, with 12 bases lying between them. The germline gives CDR1 SGHNT, CDR2 YENEEA. The CDR3 is 13 amino acids. The CDR3 DNA reads as TGTGCCAGCAGCGAGGCACAAGGGACTGAAGCTTTCTTT. Translating it yields CASSEAQGTEAFF.

The V gene is TRBV6-6, the J gene TRBJ2-7; possible D gene TRBD1, 5 bases. CDR3 size: 14 residues. V was pared by 1 base and J by 6 bases, with 13 bases between. Germline lookup yields CDR1 MNHNY and CDR2 SVGAGI (reference sequence). CDR3 amino acids: CASSYWAGSGEQYF. CDR3 DNA: TGTGCCAGCAGTTACTGGGCAGGGTCAGGCGAGCAGTACTTC.

V usage is TRBV13 and J usage is TRBJ2-3, with D possibly being TRBD2 (6 bases). Germline CDR1 PRHDT, CDR2 FYEKMQ (reference sequence). CDR3 size: 16 residues. Deletions cut 5 bases from V and 0 bases from J, with 15 bases between. CDR3 in DNA: TGTGCCAGCAGCCCAATACGGGACTCTAGCACAGATACGCAGTATTTT. This codes for CASSPIRDSSTDTQYF. The full variable domain, in which reference TRBV13 and TRBJ2-3 provide the parts outside the CDR3, is AAGVIQSPRHLIKEKRETATLKCYPIPRHDTVYWYQQGPGQDPQFLISFYEKMQSDKGSIPDRFSAQQFSDYHSELNMSSLELGDSALYFCASSPIRDSSTDTQYFGPGTRLTVL.

V gene TRBV4-2 combines with J gene TRBJ1-5; D might be TRBD1 (5 bases). Trimming shortened V by 0 bases and J by 5 bases, and 11 bases separated the two germline ends. The CDR3 spans 15 residues. Germline-derived CDR1 and CDR2 are LGHNA and YNFKEQ. The CDR3 nucleotides are TGTGCCAGCAGCCAAGATTGGCAGGGCTATCAGCCCCAGCATTTT. Translation gives CASSQDWQGYQPQHF.

The gene calls are TRBV10-2 and TRBJ2-2, with no clear D. Per germline, CDR1 WSHSY and CDR2 SAAADI. V shed 7 bases and J shed 7 bases, with 13 bases lying between them. CDR3 length equals 13 residues. CDR3 DNA: TGCGCCAGCATCCCCGAAAATAGCGGGGAGCTGTTTTTT. The encoded protein is CASIPENSGELFF.

This clone was observed a handful of times. V usage is TRBV2 and J usage is TRBJ2-7; tentatively, D is TRBD1 (6 bases). The CDR3 has 12 residues. The V end was cut by 3 bases, the J end by 4 bases, with 7 bases between. Looked up from germline, CDR1 is SNHLY and CDR2 is FYNNEI. In DNA, the CDR3 is TGTGCCAGCAGTGATGACAGGTACGAGCAGTACTTC. Protein sequence: CASSDDRYEQYF.

The V call is TRBV27, the J call TRBJ1-2; D ambiguous. This CDR3 contains 18 residues. The germline V and J ends were trimmed by 0 bases and 2 bases, with 19 bases remaining between them. Germline V lookup: CDR1 MNHEY, CDR2 SMNVEV (reference sequence). CDR3 in amino acids: CASSLSGVSVGINYGYTF. The CDR3 nucleotides read TGTGCCAGCAGTTTATCCGGCGTATCAGTCGGTATCAACTATGGCTACACCTTC.